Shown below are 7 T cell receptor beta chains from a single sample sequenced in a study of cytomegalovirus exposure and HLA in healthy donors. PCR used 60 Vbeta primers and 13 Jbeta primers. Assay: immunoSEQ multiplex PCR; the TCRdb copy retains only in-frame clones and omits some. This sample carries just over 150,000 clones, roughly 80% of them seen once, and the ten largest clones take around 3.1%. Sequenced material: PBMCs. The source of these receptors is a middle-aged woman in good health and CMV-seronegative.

The CDR3 coding sequence is TGTGCCAGCAGCCCTTACCCCCGTCCGGGACAGAGCCCTTACGAGCAGTACTTC. Translating gives CASSPYPRPGQSPYEQYF. V and J are TRBV27 and TRBJ2-5; 7 nucleotides agree with TRBD1. Judging by the DNA end, TRBJ2-7 fits better; the J call may be wrong. The CDR3 covers 18 residues. CDR1 and CDR2 (germline): MNHEY, SMNVEV (reference sequence).

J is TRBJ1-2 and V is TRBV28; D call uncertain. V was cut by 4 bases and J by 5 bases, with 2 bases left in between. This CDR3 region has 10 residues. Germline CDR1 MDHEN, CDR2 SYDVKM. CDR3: CASSSYGYTF. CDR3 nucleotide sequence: TGTGCCAGCAGTTCATATGGCTACACCTTC.

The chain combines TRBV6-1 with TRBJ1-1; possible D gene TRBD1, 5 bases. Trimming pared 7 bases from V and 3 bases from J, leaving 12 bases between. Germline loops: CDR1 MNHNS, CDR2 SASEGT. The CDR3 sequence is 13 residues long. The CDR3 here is CASILRGDTEAFF. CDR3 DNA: TGTGCCAGCATTTTGCGGGGGGACACTGAAGCTTTCTTT.

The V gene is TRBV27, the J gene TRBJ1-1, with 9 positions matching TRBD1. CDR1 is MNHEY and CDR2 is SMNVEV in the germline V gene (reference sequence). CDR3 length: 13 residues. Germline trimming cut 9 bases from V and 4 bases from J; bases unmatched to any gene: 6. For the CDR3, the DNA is TGTGCCAGTTGGACAGGGGAGGGCACTGAAGCTTTCTTT. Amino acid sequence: CASWTGEGTEAFF.

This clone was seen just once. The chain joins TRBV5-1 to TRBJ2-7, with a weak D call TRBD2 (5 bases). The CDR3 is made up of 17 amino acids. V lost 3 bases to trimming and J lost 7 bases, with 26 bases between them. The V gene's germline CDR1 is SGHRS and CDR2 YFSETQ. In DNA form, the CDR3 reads TGCGCCAGCAGCTCGGTACCCGGGGAATTTACGTTGGGTGAGCAGTACTTC. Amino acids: CASSSVPGEFTLGEQYF. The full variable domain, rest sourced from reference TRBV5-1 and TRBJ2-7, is KAGVTQTPRYLIKTRGQQVTLSCSPISGHRSVSWYQQTPGQGLQFLFEYFSETQRNKGNFPGRFSGRQFSNSRSEMNVSTLELGDSALYLCASSSVPGEFTLGEQYFGPGTRLTVT.

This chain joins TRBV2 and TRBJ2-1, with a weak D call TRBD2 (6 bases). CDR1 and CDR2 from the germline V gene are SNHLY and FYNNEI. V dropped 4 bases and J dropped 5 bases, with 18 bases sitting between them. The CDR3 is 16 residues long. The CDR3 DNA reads TGTGCCAGCAGTGTCATCTGGCTAGCGAGCCACAATGAGCAGTTCTTC. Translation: CASSVIWLASHNEQFF.

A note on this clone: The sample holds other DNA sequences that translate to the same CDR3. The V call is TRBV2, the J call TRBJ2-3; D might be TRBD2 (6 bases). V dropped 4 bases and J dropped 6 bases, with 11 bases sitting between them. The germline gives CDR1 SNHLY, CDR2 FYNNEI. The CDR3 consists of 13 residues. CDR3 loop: CASSVRGGDTQYF. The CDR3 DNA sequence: TGTGCCAGCAGTGTTCGCGGAGGGGATACGCAGTATTTT.